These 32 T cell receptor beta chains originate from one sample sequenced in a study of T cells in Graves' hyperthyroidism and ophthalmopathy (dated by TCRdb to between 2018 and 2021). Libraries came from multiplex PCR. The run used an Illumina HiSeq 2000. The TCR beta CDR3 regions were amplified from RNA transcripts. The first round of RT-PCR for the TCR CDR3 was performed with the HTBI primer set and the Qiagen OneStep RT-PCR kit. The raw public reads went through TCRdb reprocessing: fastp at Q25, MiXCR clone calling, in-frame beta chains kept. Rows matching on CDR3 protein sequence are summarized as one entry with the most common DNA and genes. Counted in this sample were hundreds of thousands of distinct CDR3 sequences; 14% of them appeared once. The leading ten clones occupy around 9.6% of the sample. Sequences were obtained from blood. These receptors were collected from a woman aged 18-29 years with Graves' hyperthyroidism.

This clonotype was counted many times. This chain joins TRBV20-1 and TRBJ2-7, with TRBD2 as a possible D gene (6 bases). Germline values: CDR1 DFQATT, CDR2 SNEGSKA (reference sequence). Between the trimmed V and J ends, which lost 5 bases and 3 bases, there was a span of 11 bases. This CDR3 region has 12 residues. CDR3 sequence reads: CSAGGRIYEQYF. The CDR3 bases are TGCAGTGCTGGGGGGAGGATCTACGAGCAGTACTTC.

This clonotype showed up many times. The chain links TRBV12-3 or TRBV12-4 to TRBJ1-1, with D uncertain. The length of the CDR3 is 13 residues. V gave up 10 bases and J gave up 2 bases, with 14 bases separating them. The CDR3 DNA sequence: TGTGCCACCTCGGTAGTGGGAAACACTGAAGCTTTCTTT. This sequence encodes CATSVVGNTEAFF.

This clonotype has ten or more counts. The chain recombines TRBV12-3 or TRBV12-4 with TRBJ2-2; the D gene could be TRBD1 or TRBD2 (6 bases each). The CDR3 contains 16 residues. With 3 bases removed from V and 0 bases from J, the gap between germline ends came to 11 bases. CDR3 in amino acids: CASSLGGQSNTGELFF. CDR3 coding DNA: TGTGCCAGCAGTTTGGGGGGCCAATCGAACACCGGGGAGCTGTTTTTT.

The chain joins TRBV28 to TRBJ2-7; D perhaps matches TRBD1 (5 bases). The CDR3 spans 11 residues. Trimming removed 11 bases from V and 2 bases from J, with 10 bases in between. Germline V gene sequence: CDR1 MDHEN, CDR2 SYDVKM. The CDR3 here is CACAGTYEQYF. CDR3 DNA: TGTGCCTGCGCAGGGACCTACGAGCAGTACTTC.

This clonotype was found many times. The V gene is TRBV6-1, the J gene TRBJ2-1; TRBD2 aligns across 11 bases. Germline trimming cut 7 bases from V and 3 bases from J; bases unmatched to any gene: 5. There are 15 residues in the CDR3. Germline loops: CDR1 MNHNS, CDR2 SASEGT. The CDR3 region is CASILAGGLYNEQFF. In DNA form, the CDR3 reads TGTGCCAGCATTCTAGCGGGAGGACTCTACAATGAGCAGTTCTTC.

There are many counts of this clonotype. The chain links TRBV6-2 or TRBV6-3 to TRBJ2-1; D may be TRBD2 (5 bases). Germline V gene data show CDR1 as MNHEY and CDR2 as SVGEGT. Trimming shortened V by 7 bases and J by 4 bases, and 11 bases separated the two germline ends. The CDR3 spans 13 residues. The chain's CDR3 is CASNKLGYNEQFF. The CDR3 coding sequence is TGTGCCAGCAATAAACTAGGGTACAATGAGCAGTTCTTC.

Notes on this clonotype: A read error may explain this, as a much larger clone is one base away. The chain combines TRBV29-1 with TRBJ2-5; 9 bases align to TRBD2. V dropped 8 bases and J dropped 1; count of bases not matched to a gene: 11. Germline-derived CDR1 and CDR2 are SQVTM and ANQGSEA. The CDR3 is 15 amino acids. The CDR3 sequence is CSTRREGLCQETQYF. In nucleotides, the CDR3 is TGCAGCACTCGGCGGGAGGGCCTGTGCCAAGAGACCCAGTACTTC.

The CDR3 loop reads CATSDPLARRGSYNEQFF. Here the CDR3 DNA reads TGTGCCACCAGTGACCCCCTAGCACGGAGAGGGTCCTACAATGAGCAGTTCTTC. The V call is TRBV24-1, the J call TRBJ2-1; possibly TRBD2 for D (5 bases). The CDR3 contains 18 residues. The V and J ends lost 4 bases and 1 base respectively, with 19 bases between them. Germline lookup yields CDR1 KGHDR and CDR2 SFDVKD.

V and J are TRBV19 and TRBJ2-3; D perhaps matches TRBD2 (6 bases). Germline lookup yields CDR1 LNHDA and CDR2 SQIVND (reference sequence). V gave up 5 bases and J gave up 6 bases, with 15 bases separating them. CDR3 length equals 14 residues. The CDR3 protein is CASSLGGLADTQYF. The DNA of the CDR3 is TGTGCCAGTAGTCTAGGTGGGCTAGCGGATACGCAGTATTTT.

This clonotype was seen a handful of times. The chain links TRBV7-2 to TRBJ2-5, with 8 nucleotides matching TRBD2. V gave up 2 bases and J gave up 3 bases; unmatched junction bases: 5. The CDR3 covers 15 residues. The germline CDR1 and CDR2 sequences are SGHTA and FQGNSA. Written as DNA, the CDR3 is TGTGCCAGCAGCTTACAGCGGGAGAAAGAAGAGACCCAGTACTTC. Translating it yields CASSLQREKEETQYF.

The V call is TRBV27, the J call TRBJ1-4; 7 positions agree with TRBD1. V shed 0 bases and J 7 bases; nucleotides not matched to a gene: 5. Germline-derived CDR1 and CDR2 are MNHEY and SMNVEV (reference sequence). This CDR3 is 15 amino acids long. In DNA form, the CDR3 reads TGTGCCAGCAGTTTATCCGGGACAGCAGCTGAAAAACTGTTTTTT. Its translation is CASSLSGTAAEKLFF.

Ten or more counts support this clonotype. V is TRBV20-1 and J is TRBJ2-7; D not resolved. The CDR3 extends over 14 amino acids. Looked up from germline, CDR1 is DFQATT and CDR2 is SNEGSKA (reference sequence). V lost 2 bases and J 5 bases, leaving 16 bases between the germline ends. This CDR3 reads CSARQPTDGNEQYF. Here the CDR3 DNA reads TGCAGTGCTAGACAGCCCACGGATGGGAACGAGCAGTACTTC.

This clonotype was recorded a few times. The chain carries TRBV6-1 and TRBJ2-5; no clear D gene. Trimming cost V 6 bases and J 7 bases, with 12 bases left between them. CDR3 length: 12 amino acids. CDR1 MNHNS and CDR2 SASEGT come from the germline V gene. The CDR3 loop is CASRPNSGTQYF. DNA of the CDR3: TGTGCCAGCAGGCCGAATTCGGGGACCCAGTACTTC.

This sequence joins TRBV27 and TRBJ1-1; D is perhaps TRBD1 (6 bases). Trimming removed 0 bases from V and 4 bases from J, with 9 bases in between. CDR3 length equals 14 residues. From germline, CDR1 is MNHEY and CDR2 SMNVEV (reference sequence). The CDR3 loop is CASSLSLGATEAFF. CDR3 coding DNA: TGTGCCAGCAGTTTATCGTTGGGGGCCACTGAAGCTTTCTTT.

CDR3 DNA: TGCAGTGCTGGATCCCAGAACAGGGTAGATTCCTACGAGCAGTACTTC. This sequence encodes CSAGSQNRVDSYEQYF. The V call is TRBV20-1, the J call TRBJ2-7, with a weak D call TRBD1 (6 bases). V was cut by 5 bases and J by 1 base, with 21 bases left in between. The CDR3 extends over 16 amino acids. Germline values: CDR1 DFQATT, CDR2 SNEGSKA (reference sequence).

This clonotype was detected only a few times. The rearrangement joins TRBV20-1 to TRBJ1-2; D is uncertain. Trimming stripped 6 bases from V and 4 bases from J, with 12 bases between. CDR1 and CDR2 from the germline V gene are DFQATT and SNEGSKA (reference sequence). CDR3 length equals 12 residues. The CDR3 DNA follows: TGCAGTGCACCGGCGCAACCCTATGGCTACACCTTC. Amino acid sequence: CSAPAQPYGYTF.

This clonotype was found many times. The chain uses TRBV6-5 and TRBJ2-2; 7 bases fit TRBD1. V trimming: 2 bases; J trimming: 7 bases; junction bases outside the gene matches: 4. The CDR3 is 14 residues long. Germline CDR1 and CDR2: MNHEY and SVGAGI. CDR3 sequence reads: CASSYRGGSGELFF. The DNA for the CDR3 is TGTGCCAGCAGTTACCGAGGGGGCAGCGGGGAGCTGTTTTTT.

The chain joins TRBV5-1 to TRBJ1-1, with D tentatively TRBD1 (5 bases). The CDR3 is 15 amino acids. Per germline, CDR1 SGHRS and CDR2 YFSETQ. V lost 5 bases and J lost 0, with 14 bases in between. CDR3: CASRVGDGLNTEAFF. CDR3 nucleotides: TGCGCCAGCAGGGTAGGGGACGGACTGAACACTGAAGCTTTCTTT.

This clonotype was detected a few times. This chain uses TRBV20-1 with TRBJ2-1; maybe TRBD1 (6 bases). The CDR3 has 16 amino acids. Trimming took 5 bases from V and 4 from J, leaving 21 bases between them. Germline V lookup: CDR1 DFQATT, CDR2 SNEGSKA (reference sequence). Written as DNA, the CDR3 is TGCAGTGCTTACCATGGACAGTTAATGGGTTACAATGAGCAGTTCTTC. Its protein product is CSAYHGQLMGYNEQFF.

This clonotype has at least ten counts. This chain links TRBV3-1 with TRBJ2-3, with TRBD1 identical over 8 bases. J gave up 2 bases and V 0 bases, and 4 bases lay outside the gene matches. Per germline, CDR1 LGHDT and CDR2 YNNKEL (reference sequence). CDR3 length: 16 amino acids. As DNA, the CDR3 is TGTGCCAGCAGCCAAGAACAGGGGGACCCCACAGATACGCAGTATTTT. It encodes CASSQEQGDPTDTQYF.

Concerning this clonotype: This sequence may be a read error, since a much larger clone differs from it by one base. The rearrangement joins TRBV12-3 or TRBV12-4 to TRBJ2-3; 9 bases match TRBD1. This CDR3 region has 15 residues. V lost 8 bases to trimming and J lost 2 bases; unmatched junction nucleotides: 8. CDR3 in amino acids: CASGPQGAHTDTQYF. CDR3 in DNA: TGTGCCAGCGGTCCACAGGGGGCCCACACAGATACGCAGTATTTT.

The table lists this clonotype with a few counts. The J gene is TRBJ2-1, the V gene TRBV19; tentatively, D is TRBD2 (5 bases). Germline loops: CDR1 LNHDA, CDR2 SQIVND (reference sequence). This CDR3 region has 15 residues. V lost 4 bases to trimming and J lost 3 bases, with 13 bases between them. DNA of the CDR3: TGTGCCAGTAGTACCCTCCGGACTGACTACAATGAGCAGTTCTTC. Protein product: CASSTLRTDYNEQFF.

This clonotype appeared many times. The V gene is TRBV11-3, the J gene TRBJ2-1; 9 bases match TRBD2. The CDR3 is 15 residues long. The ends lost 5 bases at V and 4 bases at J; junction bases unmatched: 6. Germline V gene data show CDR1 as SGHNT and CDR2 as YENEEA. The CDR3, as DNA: TGTGCCAGCAGCCCAGAAGCGGGAGGTTACAATGAGCAGTTCTTC. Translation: CASSPEAGGYNEQFF.

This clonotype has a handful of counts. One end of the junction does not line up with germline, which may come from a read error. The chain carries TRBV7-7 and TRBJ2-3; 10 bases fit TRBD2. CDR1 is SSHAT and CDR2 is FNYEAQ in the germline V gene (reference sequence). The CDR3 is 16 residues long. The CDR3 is CASSEQPGLATDTQYF. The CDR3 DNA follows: TGTGCTAGCAGTGAGCAGCCGGGACTAGCGACAGATACGCAGTATTTT.

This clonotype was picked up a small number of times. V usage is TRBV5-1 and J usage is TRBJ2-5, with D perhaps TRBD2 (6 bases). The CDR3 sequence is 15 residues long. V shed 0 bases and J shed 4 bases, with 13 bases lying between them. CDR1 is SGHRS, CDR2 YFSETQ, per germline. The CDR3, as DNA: TGCGCCAGCAGCTTGGGGGGGGTCCTAGCAGAGACCCAGTACTTC. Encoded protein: CASSLGGVLAETQYF.

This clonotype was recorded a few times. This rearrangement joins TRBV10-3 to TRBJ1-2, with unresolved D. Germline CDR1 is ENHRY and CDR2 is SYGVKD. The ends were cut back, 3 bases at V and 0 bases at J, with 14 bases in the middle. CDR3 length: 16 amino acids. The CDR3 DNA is TGTGCCATCAGTGATGAAAGGGTATCAGCTAACTATGGCTACACCTTC. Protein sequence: CAISDERVSANYGYTF.

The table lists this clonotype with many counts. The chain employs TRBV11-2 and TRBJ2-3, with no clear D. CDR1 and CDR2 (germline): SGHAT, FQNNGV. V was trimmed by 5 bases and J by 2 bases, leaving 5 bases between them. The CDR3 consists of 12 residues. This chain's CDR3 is CASSQPTDTQYF. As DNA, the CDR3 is TGTGCCAGCAGCCAACCCACAGATACGCAGTATTTT.

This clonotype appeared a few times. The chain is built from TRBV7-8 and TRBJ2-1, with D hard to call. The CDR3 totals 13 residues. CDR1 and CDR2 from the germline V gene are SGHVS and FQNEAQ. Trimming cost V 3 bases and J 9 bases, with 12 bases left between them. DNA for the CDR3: TGTGCCAGCAGCTTCAACATCAAGAGTGAGCAGTTCTTC. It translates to CASSFNIKSEQFF.

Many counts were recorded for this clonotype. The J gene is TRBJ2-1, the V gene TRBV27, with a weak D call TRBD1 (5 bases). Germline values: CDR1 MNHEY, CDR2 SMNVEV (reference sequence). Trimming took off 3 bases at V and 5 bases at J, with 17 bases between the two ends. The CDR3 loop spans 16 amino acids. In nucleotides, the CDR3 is TGTGCCAGCAGTTTCGTAGGGGTAACCCTCAACAATGAGCAGTTCTTC. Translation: CASSFVGVTLNNEQFF.

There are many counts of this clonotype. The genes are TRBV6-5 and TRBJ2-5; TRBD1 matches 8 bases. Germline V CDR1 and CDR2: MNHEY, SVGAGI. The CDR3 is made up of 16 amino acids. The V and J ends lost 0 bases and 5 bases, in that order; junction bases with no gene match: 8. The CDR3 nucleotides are TGTGCCAGCAGTTACTCGTCAGGACAGGGTGGGGAGACCCAGTACTTC. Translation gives CASSYSSGQGGETQYF.

The CDR3 nucleotides are TGTGCCAGCAGCCAAGATGTTGTCGGGGTTCAAGAGACCCAGTACTTC. As protein: CASSQDVVGVQETQYF. The V call is TRBV4-2, the J call TRBJ2-5, with a tentative D call TRBD2 (5 bases). The CDR3 totals 16 residues. The germline CDR1 and CDR2 sequences are LGHNA and YNFKEQ. Trimming removed 0 bases from V and 2 bases from J, with 13 bases in between.

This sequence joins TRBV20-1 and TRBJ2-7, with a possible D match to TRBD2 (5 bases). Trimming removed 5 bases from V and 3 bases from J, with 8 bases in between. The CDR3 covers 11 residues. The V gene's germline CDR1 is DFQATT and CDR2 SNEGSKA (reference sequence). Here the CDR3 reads CSAWTDYEQYF. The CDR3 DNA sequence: TGCAGTGCTTGGACTGACTACGAGCAGTACTTC.